Sequencing of this T cell receptor beta chain was carried out in a study of blood T cell repertoires in COVID-19. Method: immunoSEQ multiplex PCR; TCRdb's copy keeps in-frame clones and lacks some. The sample shows some 300,000 clones, around 88% of them seen only once. Germline V gives CDR1 LNHDA, CDR2 SQIVND (reference sequence). The length of the CDR3 is 13 residues. Trimming took 7 bases from V and 8 from J, leaving 17 bases between them. The specimen sequenced was peripheral blood. This TCR was sampled from a woman in her 70s with COVID-19, enrolled during active disease. This sequence joins TRBV19 and TRBJ1-2, with D maybe TRBD1 (6 bases). DNA of the CDR3: TGTGCCAGTACCGGGACAATCAACCGGGGCTACACCTTC. Its protein is CASTGTINRGYTF.